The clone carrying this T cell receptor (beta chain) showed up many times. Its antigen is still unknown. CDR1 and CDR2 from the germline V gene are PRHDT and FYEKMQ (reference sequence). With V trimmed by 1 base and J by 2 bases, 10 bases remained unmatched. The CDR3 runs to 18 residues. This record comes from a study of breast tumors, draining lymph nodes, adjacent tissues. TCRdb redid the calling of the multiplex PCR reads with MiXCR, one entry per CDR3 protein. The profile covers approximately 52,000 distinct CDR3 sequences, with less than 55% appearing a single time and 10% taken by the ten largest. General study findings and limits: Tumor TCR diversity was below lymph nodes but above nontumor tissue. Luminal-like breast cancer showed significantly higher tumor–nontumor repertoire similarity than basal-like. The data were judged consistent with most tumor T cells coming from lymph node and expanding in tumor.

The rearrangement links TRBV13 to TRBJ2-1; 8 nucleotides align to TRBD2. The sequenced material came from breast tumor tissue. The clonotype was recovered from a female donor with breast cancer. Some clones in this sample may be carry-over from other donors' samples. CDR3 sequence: CASSLALRTSRTYNEQFF. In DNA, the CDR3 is TGTGCCAGCAGCTTAGCCCTTCGGACTAGCAGGACCTACAATGAGCAGTTCTTC.